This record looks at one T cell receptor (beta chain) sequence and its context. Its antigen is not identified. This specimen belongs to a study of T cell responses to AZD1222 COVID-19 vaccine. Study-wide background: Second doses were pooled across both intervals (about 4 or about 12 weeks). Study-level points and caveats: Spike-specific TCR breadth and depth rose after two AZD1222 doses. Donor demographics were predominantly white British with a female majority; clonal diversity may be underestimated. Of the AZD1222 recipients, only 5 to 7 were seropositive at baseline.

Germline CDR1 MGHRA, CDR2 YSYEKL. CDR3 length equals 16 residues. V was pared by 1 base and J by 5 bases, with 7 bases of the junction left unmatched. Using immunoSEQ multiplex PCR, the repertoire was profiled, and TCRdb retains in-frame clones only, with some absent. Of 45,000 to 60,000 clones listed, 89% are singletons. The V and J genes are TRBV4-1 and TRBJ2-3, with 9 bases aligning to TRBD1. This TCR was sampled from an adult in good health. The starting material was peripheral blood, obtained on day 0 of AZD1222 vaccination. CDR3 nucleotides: TGCGCCAGCAGCCAAGGGACAGGGGCCTCCGTAGATACGCAGTATTTT. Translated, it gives CASSQGTGASVDTQYF.